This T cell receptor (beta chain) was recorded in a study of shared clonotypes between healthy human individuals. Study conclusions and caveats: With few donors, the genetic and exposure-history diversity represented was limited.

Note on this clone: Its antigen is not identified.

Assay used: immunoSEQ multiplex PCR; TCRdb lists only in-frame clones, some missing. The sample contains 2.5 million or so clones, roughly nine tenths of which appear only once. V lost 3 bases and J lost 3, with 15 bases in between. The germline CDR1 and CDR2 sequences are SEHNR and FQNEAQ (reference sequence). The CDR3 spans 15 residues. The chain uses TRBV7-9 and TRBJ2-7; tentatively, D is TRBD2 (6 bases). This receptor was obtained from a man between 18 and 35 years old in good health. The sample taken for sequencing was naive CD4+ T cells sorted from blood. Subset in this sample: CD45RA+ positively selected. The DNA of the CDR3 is TGTGCCAGCAGCTTGGCGGGAAAAAACATCTACGAGCAGTACTTC. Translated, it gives CASSLAGKNIYEQYF.